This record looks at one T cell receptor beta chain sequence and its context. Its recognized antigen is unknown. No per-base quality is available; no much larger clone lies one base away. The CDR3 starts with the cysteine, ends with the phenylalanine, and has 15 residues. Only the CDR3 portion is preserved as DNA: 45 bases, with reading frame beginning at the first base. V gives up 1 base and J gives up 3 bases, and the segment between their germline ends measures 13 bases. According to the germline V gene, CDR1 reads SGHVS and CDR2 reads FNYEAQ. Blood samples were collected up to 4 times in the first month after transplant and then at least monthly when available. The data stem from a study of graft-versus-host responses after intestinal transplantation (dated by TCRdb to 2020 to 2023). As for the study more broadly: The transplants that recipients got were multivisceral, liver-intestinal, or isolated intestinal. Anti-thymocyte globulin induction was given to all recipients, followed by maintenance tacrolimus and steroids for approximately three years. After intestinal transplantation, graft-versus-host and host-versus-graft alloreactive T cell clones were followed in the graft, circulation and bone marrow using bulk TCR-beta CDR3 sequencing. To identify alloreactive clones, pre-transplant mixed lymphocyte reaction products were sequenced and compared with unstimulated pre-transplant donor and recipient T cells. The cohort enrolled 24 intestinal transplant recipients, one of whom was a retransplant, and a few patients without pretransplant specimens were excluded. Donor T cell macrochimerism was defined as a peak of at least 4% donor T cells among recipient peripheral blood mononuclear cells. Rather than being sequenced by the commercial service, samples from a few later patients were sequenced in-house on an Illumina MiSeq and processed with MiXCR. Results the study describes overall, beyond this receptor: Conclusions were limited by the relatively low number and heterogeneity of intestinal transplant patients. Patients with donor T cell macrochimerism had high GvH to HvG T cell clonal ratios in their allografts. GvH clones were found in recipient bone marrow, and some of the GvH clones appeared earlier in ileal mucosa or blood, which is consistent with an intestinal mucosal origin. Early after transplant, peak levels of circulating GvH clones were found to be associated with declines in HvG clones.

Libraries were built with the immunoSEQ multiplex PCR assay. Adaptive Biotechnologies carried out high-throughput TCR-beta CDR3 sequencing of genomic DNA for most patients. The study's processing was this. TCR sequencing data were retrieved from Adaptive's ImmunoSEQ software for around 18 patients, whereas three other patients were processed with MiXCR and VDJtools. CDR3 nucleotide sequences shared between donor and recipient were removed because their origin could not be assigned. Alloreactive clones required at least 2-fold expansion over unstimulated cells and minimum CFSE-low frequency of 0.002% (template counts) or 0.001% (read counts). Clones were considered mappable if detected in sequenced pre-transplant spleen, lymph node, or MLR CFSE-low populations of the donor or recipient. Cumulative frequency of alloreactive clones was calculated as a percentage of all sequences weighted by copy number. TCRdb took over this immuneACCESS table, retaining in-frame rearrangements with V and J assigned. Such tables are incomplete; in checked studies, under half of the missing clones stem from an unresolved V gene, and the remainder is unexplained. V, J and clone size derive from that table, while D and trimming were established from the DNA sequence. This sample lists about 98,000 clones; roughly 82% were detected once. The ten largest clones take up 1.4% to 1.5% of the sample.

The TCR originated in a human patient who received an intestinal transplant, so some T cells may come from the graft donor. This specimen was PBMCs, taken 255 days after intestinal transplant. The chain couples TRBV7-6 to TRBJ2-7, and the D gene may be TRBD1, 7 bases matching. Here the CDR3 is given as CASSLGGDSIYEQYF. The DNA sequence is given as TGTGCCAGCAGCTTAGGGGGGGACAGTATCTACGAGCAGTACTTC.